One and the same sample provided the 7 T cell receptor beta chains below, sequenced in a study of blood T cell repertoires in COVID-19. Sequenced by immunoSEQ multiplex PCR; TCRdb stores in-frame clones only, minus some. The top ten hold over 2% of the sample, which has about 200,000 clones, roughly 90% seen once. Input material: peripheral blood. All receptors come from a woman in her 50s with acute or convalescent COVID-19.

The chain combines TRBV15 with TRBJ2-1, with TRBD1 identical over 10 bases. The germline V gene encodes CDR1 LNHNV and CDR2 YYDKDF (reference sequence). Losses at the gene ends were 1 base for V and 7 bases for J; bases not matched to a gene: 7. This CDR3 is built from 16 residues. The CDR3 protein is CATSRGPVDRGNEQFF. CDR3 DNA sequence: TGTGCCACCAGCAGAGGCCCCGTGGACAGGGGGAATGAGCAGTTCTTC.

Only a few counts were recorded for this clone. The V and J genes are TRBV3-1 (or the pseudogene TRBV3-2) and TRBJ2-7, with TRBD1 matching over 11 bases. Germline V CDR1 and CDR2: LGHDT, YNNKEL (reference sequence). V dropped 5 bases and J dropped 3; count of bases not matched to a gene: 3. CDR3 size: 14 residues. CDR3 loop: CASSSGTGGYEQYF. The CDR3 coding sequence is TGTGCCAGCAGCTCCGGGACAGGGGGCTACGAGCAGTACTTC.

The chain is built from TRBV5-1 and TRBJ2-7; D unclear. This CDR3 contains 16 residues. Germline V gene lookup returns CDR1 SGHRS and CDR2 YFSETQ. V was cut by 1 base and J by 3 bases, with 17 bases left in between. This CDR3 is CASSLNPLSTLYEQYF. The CDR3, as DNA: TGCGCCAGCAGCTTGAACCCCCTTTCCACTCTCTACGAGCAGTACTTC.

This chain's CDR3 is CASSWDSPYEQYF. For the CDR3, the DNA is TGTGCCAGCAGCTGGGACAGCCCATACGAGCAGTACTTC. The V call is TRBV7-2, the J call TRBJ2-7, with TRBD1 matching over 7 bases. CDR1 SGHTA and CDR2 FQGNSA come from the germline V gene. This CDR3 spans 13 amino acids. With V trimmed by 4 bases and J by 4 bases, 4 bases remained unmatched.

The chain recombines TRBV5-6 with TRBJ1-5, with a weak D call TRBD1 (6 bases). Germline V gives CDR1 SGHDT, CDR2 YYEEEE. The length of the CDR3 is 15 residues. Trimming cost V 4 bases and J 2 bases, with 13 bases left between them. The CDR3 protein is CASSPRGRGNQPQHF. CDR3 DNA sequence: TGTGCCAGCAGCCCGCGGGGGCGCGGCAATCAGCCCCAGCATTTT.

A single count supports this clone. V gene TRBV9 combines with J gene TRBJ1-2; 10 bases map to TRBD1. Germline assignment: CDR1 SGDLS and CDR2 YYNGEE. The V segment lost 5 bases and the J segment 5 bases; nucleotides outside the gene matches: 6. The CDR3 loop spans 14 amino acids. The CDR3 DNA sequence: TGTGCCAGCAGTCGACAGGGGGCAGGTTATGGCTACACCTTC. Protein: CASSRQGAGYGYTF.

The chain recombines TRBV19 with TRBJ1-2, with TRBD1 identical over 9 bases. The CDR3 consists of 15 residues. Germline assignment: CDR1 LNHDA and CDR2 SQIVND (reference sequence). V trimming: 5 bases; J trimming: 3 bases; junction bases outside the gene matches: 7. DNA for the CDR3: TGTGCCAGTAGTCCCTGGACAGGGGATGACTATGGCTACACCTTC. It specifies CASSPWTGDDYGYTF.